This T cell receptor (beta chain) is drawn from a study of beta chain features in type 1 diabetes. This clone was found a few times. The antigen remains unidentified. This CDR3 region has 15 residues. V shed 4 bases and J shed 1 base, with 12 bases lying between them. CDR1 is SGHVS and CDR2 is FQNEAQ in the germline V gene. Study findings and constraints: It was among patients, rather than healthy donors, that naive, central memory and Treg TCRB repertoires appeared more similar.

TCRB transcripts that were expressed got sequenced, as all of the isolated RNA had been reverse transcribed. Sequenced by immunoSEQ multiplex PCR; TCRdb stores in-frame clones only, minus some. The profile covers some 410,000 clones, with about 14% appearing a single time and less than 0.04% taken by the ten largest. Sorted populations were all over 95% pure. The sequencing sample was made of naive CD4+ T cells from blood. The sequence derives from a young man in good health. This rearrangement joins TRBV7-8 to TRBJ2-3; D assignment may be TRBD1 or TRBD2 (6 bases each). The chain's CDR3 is CASSWPRGGTDTQYF. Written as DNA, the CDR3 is TGTGCCAGCAGCTGGCCAAGGGGGGGCACAGATACGCAGTATTTT. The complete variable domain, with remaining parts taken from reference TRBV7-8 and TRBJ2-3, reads GAGVSQSPRYKVAKRGQDVALRCDPISGHVSLFWYQQALGQGPEFLTYFQNEAQLDKSGLPSDRFFAERPEGSVSTLKIQRTQQEDSAVYLCASSWPRGGTDTQYFGPGTRLTVL.